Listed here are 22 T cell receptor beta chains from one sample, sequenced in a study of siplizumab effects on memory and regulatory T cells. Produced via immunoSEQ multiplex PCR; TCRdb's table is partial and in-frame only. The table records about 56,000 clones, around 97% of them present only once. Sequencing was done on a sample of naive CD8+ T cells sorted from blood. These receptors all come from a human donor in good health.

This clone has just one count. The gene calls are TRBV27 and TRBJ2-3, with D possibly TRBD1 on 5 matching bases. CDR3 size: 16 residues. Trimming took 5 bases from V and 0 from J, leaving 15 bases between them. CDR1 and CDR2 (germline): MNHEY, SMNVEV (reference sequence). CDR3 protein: CASSQRQFSSTDTQYF. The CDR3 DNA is TGTGCCAGCAGTCAACGACAGTTTTCTAGCACAGATACGCAGTATTTT.

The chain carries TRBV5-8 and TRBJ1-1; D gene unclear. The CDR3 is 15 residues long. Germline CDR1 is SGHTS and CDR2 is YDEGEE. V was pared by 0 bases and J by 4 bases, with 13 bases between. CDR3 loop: CASSLEGAAGTEAFF. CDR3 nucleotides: TGTGCCAGCAGCTTGGAGGGCGCCGCTGGCACTGAAGCTTTCTTT.

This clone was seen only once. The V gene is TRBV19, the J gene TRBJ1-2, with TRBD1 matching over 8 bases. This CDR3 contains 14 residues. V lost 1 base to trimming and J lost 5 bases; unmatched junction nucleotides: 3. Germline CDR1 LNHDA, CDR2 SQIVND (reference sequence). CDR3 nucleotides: TGTGCCAGTAGTATAGCGGGGACAGGTTATGGCTACACCTTC. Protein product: CASSIAGTGYGYTF.

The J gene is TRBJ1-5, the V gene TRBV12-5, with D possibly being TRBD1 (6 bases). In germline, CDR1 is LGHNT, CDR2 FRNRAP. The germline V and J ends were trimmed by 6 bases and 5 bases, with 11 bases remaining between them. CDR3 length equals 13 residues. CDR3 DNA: TGTGCTAGTGGCCCCGACAGGTATCAGCCCCAGCATTTT. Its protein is CASGPDRYQPQHF. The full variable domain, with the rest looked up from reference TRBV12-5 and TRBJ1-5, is DARVTQTPRHKVTEMGQEVTMRCQPILGHNTVFWYRQTMMQGLELLAYFRNRAPLDDSGMPKDRFSAEMPDATLATLKIQPSEPRDSAVYFCASGPDRYQPQHFGDGTRLSIL.

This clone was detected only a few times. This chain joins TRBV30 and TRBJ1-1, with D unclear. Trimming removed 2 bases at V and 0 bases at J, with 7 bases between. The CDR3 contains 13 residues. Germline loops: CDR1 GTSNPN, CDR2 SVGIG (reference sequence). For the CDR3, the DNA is TGTGCCTGGAGTATGGCCCTGAACACTGAAGCTTTCTTT. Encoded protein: CAWSMALNTEAFF.

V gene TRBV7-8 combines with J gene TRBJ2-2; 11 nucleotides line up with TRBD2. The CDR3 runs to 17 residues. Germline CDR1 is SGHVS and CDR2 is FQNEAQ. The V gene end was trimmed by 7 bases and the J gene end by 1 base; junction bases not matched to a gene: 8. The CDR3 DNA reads TGTGCCAGCACCCTAGAACTAGCGGGAGAGAACACCGGGGAGCTGTTTTTT. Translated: CASTLELAGENTGELFF.

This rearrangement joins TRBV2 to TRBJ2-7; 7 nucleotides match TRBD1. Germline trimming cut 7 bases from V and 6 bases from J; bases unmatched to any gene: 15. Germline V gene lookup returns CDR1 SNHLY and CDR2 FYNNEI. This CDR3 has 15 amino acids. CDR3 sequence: CASIPPDREDPEQYF. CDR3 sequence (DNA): TGTGCCAGCATTCCACCTGACAGGGAAGATCCCGAGCAGTACTTC.

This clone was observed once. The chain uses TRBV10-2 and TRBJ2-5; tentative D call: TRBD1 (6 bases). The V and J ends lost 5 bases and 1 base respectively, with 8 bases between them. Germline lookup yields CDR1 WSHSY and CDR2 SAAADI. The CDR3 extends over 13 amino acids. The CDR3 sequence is CASSWDIQETQYF. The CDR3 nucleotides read TGCGCCAGCAGTTGGGACATCCAAGAGACCCAGTACTTC.

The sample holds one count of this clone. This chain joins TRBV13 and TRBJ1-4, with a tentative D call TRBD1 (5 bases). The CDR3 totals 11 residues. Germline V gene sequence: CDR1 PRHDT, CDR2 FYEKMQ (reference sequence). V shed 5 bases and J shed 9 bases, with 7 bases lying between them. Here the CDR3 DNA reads TGTGCCAGCAGCGCAGGGAAAAAACTGTTTTTT. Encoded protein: CASSAGKKLFF. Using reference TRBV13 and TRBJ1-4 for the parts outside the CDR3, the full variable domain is AAGVIQSPRHLIKEKRETATLKCYPIPRHDTVYWYQQGPGQDPQFLISFYEKMQSDKGSIPDRFSAQQFSDYHSELNMSSLELGDSALYFCASSAGKKLFFGSGTQLSVL.

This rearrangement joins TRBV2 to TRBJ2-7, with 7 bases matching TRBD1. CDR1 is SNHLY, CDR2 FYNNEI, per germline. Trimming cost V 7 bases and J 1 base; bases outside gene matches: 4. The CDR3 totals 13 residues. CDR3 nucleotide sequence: TGTGCCAGCAAGGGACAGTTGTCCTACGAGCAGTACTTC. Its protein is CASKGQLSYEQYF. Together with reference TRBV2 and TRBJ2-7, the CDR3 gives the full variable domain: EPEVTQTPSHQVTQMGQEVILRCVPISNHLYFYWYRQILGQKVEFLVSFYNNEISEKSEIFDDQFSVERPDGSNFTLKIRSTKLEDSAMYFCASKGQLSYEQYFGPGTRLTVT.

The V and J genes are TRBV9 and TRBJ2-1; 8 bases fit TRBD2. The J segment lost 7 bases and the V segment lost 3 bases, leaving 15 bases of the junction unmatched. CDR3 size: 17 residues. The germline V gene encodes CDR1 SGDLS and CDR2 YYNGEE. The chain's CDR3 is CASSGSRSGRLRNEQFF. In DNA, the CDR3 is TGTGCCAGCAGCGGCTCGAGGAGCGGGAGACTTAGAAATGAGCAGTTCTTC.

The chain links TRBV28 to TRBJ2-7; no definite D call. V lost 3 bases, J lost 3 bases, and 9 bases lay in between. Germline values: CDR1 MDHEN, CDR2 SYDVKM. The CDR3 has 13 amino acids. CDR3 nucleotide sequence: TGTGCCAGCAGTTTTTCGACATTCTACGAGCAGTACTTC. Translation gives CASSFSTFYEQYF.

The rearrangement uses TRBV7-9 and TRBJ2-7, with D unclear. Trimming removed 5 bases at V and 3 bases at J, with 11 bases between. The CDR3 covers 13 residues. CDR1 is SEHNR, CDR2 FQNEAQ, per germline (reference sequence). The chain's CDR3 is CASSPRDGYEQYF. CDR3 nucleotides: TGTGCCAGCAGCCCCCGTGACGGCTACGAGCAGTACTTC. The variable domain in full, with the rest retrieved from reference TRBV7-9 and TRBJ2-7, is DTGVSQNPRHKITKRGQNVTFRCDPISEHNRLYWYRQTLGQGPEFLTYFQNEAQLEKSRLLSDRFSAERPKGSFSTLEIQRTEQGDSAMYLCASSPRDGYEQYFGPGTRLTVT.

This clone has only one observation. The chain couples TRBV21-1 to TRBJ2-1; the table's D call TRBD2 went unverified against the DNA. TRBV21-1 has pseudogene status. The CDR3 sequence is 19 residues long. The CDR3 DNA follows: TGTGCCAGCAGCAAAGCCGGGACTAGCGGAGGGGACGTATACAATGAGCAGTTCTTC. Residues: CASSKAGTSGGDVYNEQFF.

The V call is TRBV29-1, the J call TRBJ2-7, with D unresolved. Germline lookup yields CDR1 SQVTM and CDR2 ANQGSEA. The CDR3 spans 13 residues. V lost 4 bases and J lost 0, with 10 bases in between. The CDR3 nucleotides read TGCAGCGTTGTAGGCGGAAGCTCCTACGAGCAGTACTTC. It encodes CSVVGGSSYEQYF.

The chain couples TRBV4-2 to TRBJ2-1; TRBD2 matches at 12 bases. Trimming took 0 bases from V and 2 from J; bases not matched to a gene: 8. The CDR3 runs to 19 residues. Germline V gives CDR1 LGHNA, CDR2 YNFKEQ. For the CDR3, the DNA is TGTGCCAGCAGCCAAGATAGGGCTAGCGGGAGGGCTCCCTACAATGAGCAGTTCTTC. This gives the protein CASSQDRASGRAPYNEQFF.

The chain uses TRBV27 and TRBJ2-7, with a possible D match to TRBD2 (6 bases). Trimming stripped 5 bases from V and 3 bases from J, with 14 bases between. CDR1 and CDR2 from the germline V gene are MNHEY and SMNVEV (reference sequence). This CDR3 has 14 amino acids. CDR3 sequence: CASSEFGSDYEQYF. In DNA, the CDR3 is TGTGCCAGCAGTGAGTTCGGGAGTGACTACGAGCAGTACTTC.

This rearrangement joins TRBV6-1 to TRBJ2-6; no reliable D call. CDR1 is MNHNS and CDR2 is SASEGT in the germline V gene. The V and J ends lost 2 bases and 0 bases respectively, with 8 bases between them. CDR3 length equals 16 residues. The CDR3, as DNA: TGTGCCAGCAGTGAATGGATCCTCTCTGGGGCCAACGTCCTGACTTTC. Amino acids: CASSEWILSGANVLTF.

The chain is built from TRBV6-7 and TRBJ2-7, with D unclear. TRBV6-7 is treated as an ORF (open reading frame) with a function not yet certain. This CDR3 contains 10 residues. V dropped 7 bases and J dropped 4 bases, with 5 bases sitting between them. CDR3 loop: CASIRYEQYF. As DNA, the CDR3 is TGTGCCAGCATAAGGTACGAGCAGTACTTC.

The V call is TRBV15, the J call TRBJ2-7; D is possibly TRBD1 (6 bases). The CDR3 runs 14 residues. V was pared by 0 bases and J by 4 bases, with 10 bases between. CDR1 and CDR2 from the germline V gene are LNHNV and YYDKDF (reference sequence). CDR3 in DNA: TGTGCCACCAGCAGAGACAGGGGTGATTACGAGCAGTACTTC. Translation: CATSRDRGDYEQYF.

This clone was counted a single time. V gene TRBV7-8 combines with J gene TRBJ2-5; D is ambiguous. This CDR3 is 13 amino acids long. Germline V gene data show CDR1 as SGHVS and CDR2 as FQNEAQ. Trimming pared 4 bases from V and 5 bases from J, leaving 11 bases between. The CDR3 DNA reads TGTGCCAGCAGCTCTATGATCCGTGAGACCCAGTACTTC. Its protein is CASSSMIRETQYF.

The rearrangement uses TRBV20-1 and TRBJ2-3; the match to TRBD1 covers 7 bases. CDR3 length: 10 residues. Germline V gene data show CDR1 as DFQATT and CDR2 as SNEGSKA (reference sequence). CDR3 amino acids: CPGQTDTQYF. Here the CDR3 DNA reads TGCCCGGGACAGACAGATACGCAGTATTTT.